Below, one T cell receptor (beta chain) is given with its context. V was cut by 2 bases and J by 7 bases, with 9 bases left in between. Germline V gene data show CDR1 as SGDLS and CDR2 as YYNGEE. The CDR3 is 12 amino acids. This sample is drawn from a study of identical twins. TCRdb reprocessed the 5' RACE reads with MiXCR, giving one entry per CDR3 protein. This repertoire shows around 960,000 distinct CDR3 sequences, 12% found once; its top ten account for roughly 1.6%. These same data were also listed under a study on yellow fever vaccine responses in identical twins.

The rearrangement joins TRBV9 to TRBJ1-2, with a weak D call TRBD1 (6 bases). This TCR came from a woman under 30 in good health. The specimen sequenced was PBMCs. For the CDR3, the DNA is TGTGCCAGCAGCGTGGGGGGCGGTGGCTACACCTTC. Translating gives CASSVGGGGYTF.